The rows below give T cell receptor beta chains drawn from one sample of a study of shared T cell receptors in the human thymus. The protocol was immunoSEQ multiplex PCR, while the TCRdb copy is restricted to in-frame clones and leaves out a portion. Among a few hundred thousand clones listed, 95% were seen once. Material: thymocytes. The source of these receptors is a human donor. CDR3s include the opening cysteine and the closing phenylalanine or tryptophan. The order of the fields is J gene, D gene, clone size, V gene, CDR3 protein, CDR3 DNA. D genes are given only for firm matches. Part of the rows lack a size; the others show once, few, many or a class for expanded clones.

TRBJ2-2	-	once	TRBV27	CASSLLGPPGELFF	TGTGCCAGCAGTTTATTAGGGCCGCCCGGGGAGCTGTTTTTT
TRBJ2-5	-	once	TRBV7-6	CASSLLWGLETQYF	TGTGCCAGCAGCTTACTGTGGGGTTTGGAGACCCAGTACTTC
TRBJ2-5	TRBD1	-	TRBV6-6	CASRRLTYRGETQYF	TGTGCCAGCAGACGGCTCACCTACAGGGGAGAGACCCAGTACTTC
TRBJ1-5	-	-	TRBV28	CASRGWADIQPQHF	TGTGCCAGCAGGGGGTGGGCCGACATTCAGCCCCAGCATTTT
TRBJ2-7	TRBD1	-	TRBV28	CASSSKPGQGYEQYF	TGTGCCAGCAGTTCGAAACCGGGACAGGGGTACGAGCAGTACTTC
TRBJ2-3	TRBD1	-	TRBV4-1	CASSQDEGACGTDTQYF	TGCGCCAGCAGCCAAGACGAGGGGGCATGTGGCACAGATACGCAGTATTTT
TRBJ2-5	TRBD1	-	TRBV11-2	CASSLDYPDRGSGETQYF	TGTGCCAGCAGCTTAGATTATCCGGACAGGGGAAGTGGAGAGACCCAGTACTTC
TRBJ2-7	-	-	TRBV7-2	CASSLGPIGEQYF	TGTGCCAGCAGCTTAGGCCCGATTGGCGAGCAGTACTTC
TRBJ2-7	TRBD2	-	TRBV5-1	CASSHGLAGYEQYF	TGCGCCAGCAGCCATGGACTAGCGGGCTACGAGCAGTACTTC
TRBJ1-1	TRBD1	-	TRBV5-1	CASSSTGTGGAEAFF	TGCGCCAGCAGCTCGACCGGGACAGGGGGGGCTGAAGCTTTCTTT
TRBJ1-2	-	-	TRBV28	CASRTDYGYTF	TGTGCCAGCAGGACGGACTATGGCTACACCTTC
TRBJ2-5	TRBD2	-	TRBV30	CAWTRTGGQETQYF	TGTGCCTGGACTCGAACGGGAGGCCAAGAGACCCAGTACTTC
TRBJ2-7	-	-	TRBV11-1	CASSPPESEQYF	TGTGCCAGCAGCCCCCCCGAGAGCGAGCAGTACTTC
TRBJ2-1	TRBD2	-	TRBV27	CASSSYSTSGLYNEQFF	TGTGCCAGCAGTTCCTACTCGACTAGCGGACTATACAATGAGCAGTTCTTC
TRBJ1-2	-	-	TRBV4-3	CASSQDGWKGPYTF	TGCGCCAGCAGCCAAGACGGGTGGAAAGGTCCCTACACCTTC
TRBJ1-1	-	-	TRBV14	CASSLDTNTEAFF	TGTGCCAGCAGCCTGGATACGAACACTGAAGCTTTCTTT
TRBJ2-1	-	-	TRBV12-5	CASGLGRRPDSYNEQFF	TGTGCTAGTGGTTTGGGAAGACGCCCTGACTCCTACAATGAGCAGTTCTTC
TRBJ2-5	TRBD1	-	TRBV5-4	CASSPGQGGLETQYF	TGTGCCAGCAGCCCGGGACAGGGAGGTTTGGAGACCCAGTACTTC
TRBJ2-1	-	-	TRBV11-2	CASSQGGGHEQFF	TGTGCCAGCAGCCAGGGTGGAGGCCATGAGCAGTTCTTC
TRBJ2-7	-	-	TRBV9	CASSPHGPRGPLLYEQYF	TGTGCCAGCAGCCCCCACGGACCCCGTGGCCCACTCCTGTACGAGCAGTACTTC
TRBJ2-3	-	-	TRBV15	CATSRDGFTDTQYF	TGTGCCACCAGCAGAGACGGCTTCACAGATACGCAGTATTTT
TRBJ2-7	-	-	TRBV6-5	CASSIRGYGGEQYF	TGTGCCAGCAGTATTCGGGGTTATGGGGGCGAGCAGTACTTC
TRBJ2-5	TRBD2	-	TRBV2	CASSDSGRVETQYF	TGTGCCAGCAGTGATAGCGGGAGGGTTGAGACCCAGTACTTC
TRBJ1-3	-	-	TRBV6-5	CASSYRRSGNTIYF	TGTGCCAGCAGTTACAGGCGCTCTGGAAACACCATATATTTT
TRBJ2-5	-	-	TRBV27	CASSAMERETQYF	TGTGCCAGCAGCGCAATGGAGCGAGAGACCCAGTACTTC
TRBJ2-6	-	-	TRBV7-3	CASSRVRAAAGANVLTF	TGTGCCAGCAGCCGAGTGCGGGCGGCAGCTGGGGCCAACGTCCTGACTTTC
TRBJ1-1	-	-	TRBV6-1	CASVVTTPEAFF	TGTGCCAGCGTGGTGACTACCCCTGAAGCTTTCTTT
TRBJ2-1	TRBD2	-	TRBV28	CASRLAGENEQFF	TGTGCCAGTAGACTAGCGGGAGAGAATGAGCAGTTCTTC
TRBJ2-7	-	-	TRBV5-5	CASSSGPYEQYF	TGTGCCAGCTCCTCTGGACCCTACGAGCAGTACTTC
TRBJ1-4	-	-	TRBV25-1	CASPGVEGDHNEKLFF	TGTGCCAGCCCCGGGGTCGAGGGGGACCATAATGAAAAACTGTTTTTT